This entry features one TCR beta chain sequence. Trimming removed 4 bases from V and 4 bases from J; junction bases left unmatched: 9. Germline values: CDR1 LNHDA, CDR2 SQIVND (reference sequence). The CDR3 contains 15 residues. This specimen belongs to a study of OX40 agonist ivuxolimab in advanced cancers. Study background: Of the participants, approximately 44% had some prior anti-PD-1, anti-PD-L1 or anti-CTLA-4 therapy, which was allowed.

TCRdb keeps only in-frame clones here, not all; method: immunoSEQ multiplex PCR. Of some 65,000 clones listed, 77% were seen once; the top ten hold roughly 1.5%. The source was CD4+ or CD8+ T cells sorted from blood, collected in a trial of the OX40 agonist ivuxolimab. The chain is built from TRBV19 and TRBJ2-7, with 8 positions matching TRBD1. The receptor was derived from an adult with an advanced solid tumor such as melanoma, head and neck, liver or kidney cancer. The CDR3 sequence is CASSTTGATPYEQYF. CDR3 nucleotides: TGTGCCAGTAGTACGACAGGGGCTACCCCTTACGAGCAGTACTTC.